Below, 8 T cell receptor beta chains from the same sample are listed, as sequenced in a study of T cell changes during pregnancy in multiple sclerosis (dated by TCRdb to between 2018 and 2021). The library was generated by the immunoSEQ multiplex PCR assay. TCRdb carries this immuneACCESS record with in-frame sequences only. Its versions omit some clonotypes, under half of them owing to an unresolved V gene in the studies checked, with the rest unexplained. The sample includes under 65,000 clones, with approximately 94% observed a single time. Less than 3% of the sample belongs to the ten largest clones. This specimen consisted of CD8+ T cells from peripheral blood mononuclear cells, obtained after pregnancy. These TCRs come from a female donor with multiple sclerosis, enrolled in a pregnancy study.

The V call is TRBV19, the J call TRBJ2-1; TRBD2 might be the D (6 bases). With 3 bases removed from V and 4 bases from J, the gap between germline ends came to 13 bases. CDR3 length: 15 residues. The V gene's germline CDR1 is LNHDA and CDR2 SQIVND (reference sequence). CDR3 bases: TGTGCCAGTAGTATGATTTTCGGGAGTTACAATGAGCAGTTCTTC. Translating gives CASSMIFGSYNEQFF. The full variable domain, completed using reference TRBV19 and TRBJ2-1, is DGGITQSPKYLFRKEGQNVTLSCEQNLNHDAMYWYRQDPGQGLRLIYYSQIVNDFQKGDIAEGYSVSREKKESFPLTVTSAQKNPTAFYLCASSMIFGSYNEQFFGPGTRLTVL.

The chain joins TRBV27 to TRBJ2-1, with 7 bases fitting TRBD1. Germline CDR1 reads MNHEY; CDR2 reads SMNVEV (reference sequence). Unmatched junction bases numbered 5, after V lost 2 bases and J lost 4 bases. The CDR3 is 15 residues long. As DNA, the CDR3 is TGTGCCAGCAGTTTAGAGGGGGCCTGGTACAATGAGCAGTTCTTC. Protein product: CASSLEGAWYNEQFF.

V gene TRBV5-4 combines with J gene TRBJ2-5, with D perhaps matching TRBD1 (5 bases). The CDR3 runs to 14 residues. Germline V gene lookup returns CDR1 SGHNT and CDR2 YYREEE (reference sequence). The V and J ends lost 2 bases and 4 bases respectively, with 12 bases between them. CDR3 sequence: CASSFKSDRETQYF. The CDR3 DNA follows: TGTGCCAGCAGCTTCAAGTCTGACAGAGAGACCCAGTACTTC. The full variable domain, its missing parts supplied by reference TRBV5-4 and TRBJ2-5, is ETGVTQSPTHLIKTRGQQVTLRCSSQSGHNTVSWYQQALGQGPQFIFQYYREEENGRGNFPPRFSGLQFPNYSSELNVNALELDDSALYLCASSFKSDRETQYFGPGTRLLVL.

The V gene is TRBV28, the J gene TRBJ1-1; no definite D call. The CDR3 is 12 residues long. The V gene lost 8 bases and the J gene lost 4 bases, with 11 bases spanning the gap. CDR1 is MDHEN and CDR2 is SYDVKM in the germline V gene. The CDR3 sequence: CASLVGSTEAFF. In DNA form, the CDR3 reads TGTGCCAGCCTAGTCGGTAGCACTGAAGCTTTCTTT. The entire variable domain, with the rest obtained from reference TRBV28 and TRBJ1-1, is as follows: DVKVTQSSRYLVKRTGEKVFLECVQDMDHENMFWYRQDPGLGLRLIYFSYDVKMKEKGDIPEGYSVSREKKERFSLILESASTNQTSMYLCASLVGSTEAFFGQGTRLTVV.

The rearrangement uses TRBV11-2 and TRBJ2-5; no clear D gene. Germline V gene sequence: CDR1 SGHAT, CDR2 FQNNGV. Deletions cut 2 bases from V and 2 bases from J, with 12 bases between. The CDR3 contains 15 residues. CDR3 sequence (DNA): TGTGCCAGCAGCTTATATGTAACAGAGCAAGAGACCCAGTACTTC. This sequence encodes CASSLYVTEQETQYF.

The DNA of the CDR3 is TGTGCCAGCAGCTGGACAGGGGGACTCAAAAACATTCAGTACTTC. Its translation: CASSWTGGLKNIQYF. The V call is TRBV14, the J call TRBJ2-4; 10 bases match TRBD1. Germline V gene data show CDR1 as SGHDN and CDR2 as FVKESK. Trimming removed 5 bases from V and 3 bases from J; junction bases left unmatched: 4. The length of the CDR3 is 15 residues.

The chain couples TRBV19 to TRBJ1-1; 9 positions match TRBD1. The CDR3 extends over 13 amino acids. V was clipped by 6 bases and J by 3 bases; unmatched bases: 2. Germline assignment: CDR1 LNHDA and CDR2 SQIVND (reference sequence). The CDR3 is CASSGTGHTEAFF. The CDR3 coding sequence is TGTGCCAGTAGCGGGACAGGGCACACTGAAGCTTTCTTT.

This rearrangement joins TRBV27 to TRBJ1-2; D may be TRBD1 (6 bases). The CDR3 consists of 13 residues. Germline-derived CDR1 and CDR2 are MNHEY and SMNVEV (reference sequence). Trimming left V 3 bases short and J 3 bases short, with 8 bases between. CDR3 nucleotide sequence: TGTGCCAGCAGTTTCGAGGGGGACTATGGCTACACCTTC. Protein product: CASSFEGDYGYTF.